This T cell receptor (beta chain) emerged from a study of shared clonotypes between healthy human individuals. Overall study context: Two female and three male donors aged 18 to 49 were enrolled.

General study results and limits: Richness estimates generally favored naive over memory subsets. Naive CD4 clonotype sharing across a few donors was about 5%.

Deep was the level used in running the assay. The data were produced by immunoSEQ multiplex PCR, yet TCRdb's version contains in-frame clones alone and is incomplete. Of approximately 2,200,000 clones listed, more than 85% are singletons. Notes on this clone: Its antigen is as yet unknown.

CD8 cells classed as naive were CD45RO-negative and positively selected for CCR7, excluding terminally differentiated effector memory CD45RA+ cells. This CDR3 is 15 amino acids long. Trimming cost V 4 bases and J 4 bases, with 16 bases left between them. The germline V gene encodes CDR1 MNHEY and CDR2 SMNVEV (reference sequence). Sequenced sample: naive CD8+ T cells from PBMCs. This TCR was recovered from a man aged 18 to 30 in good health. Some clones in this sample may be carry-over from other donors' samples. V and J are TRBV27 and TRBJ1-1; D possibly corresponds to TRBD1 (5 bases). The CDR3 DNA reads as TGTGCCAGCAGTTGGGGCACGGGGTCGGGCACTGAAGCTTTCTTT. Amino acids: CASSWGTGSGTEAFF.